The clone carrying this T cell receptor (beta chain) showed up just once. Methods used by the authors: Amplification with reference gene primers provided the estimates of nucleated cell counts. Sequencing was performed with immunoSEQ multiplex PCR; in TCRdb, only in-frame clones are kept and a portion is missing. D and trimming were read from the DNA, whereas the V and J calls and clone size are those reported in that table. Of roughly 340,000 clones listed, almost 90% are singletons. Seattle patient enrollment occurred during active infection, with longitudinal follow-up thereafter. V trimming: 4 bases; J trimming: 3 bases; junction bases outside the gene matches: 8. In germline, CDR1 is SGHDN, CDR2 FVKESK. The CDR3 runs to 16 residues. The sample originates from a study of blood T cell repertoires in COVID-19.

The chain uses TRBV14 and TRBJ1-2; 10 bases map to TRBD1. The clonotype was recovered from a woman aged 70 to 79 with COVID-19, enrolled during active disease. Source material: peripheral blood. The CDR3 DNA sequence: TGTGCCAGCAGCCGCCACATGGACAGGGGGGACTATGGCTACACCTTC. It encodes CASSRHMDRGDYGYTF.